Reported below is one T cell receptor beta chain. This sample was included in a study of cytomegalovirus exposure and HLA in healthy donors. About the study: Out of approximately 170 million T cells, an earlier analysis found 117 million unique TCR beta sequences in total.

The primer mix had 60 Vbeta and 13 Jbeta primers. The table came from immunoSEQ multiplex PCR; TCRdb's copy has only in-frame clones and leaves some out. The sample holds about 93,000 clones, less than 80% seen once. Trimming took off 0 bases at V and 5 bases at J, with 15 bases between the two ends. The CDR3 is made up of 15 amino acids. Germline V lookup: CDR1 SGHNT, CDR2 YYREEE (reference sequence). J is TRBJ2-7 and V is TRBV5-4, with a tentative D call TRBD2 (7 bases). This receptor was identified in a boy younger than 18 in good health and CMV-seropositive. Sequenced: PBMCs. The CDR3 region is CASSLAGGLVHEQYF. The CDR3 DNA reads TGTGCCAGCAGCTTGGCCGGGGGGCTAGTCCACGAGCAGTACTTC.